This T cell receptor (beta chain) stems from a study of Graves' ophthalmopathy and Graves' hyperthyroidism. At the level of the study: No treatment had been given when peripheral blood was collected at initial diagnosis. General observations from the study: Sensitivity of roughly 88% and specificity of roughly 80% were achieved when a 13-signature model separated ophthalmopathy from stable hyperthyroidism.

Germline V gene sequence: CDR1 LGHDT, CDR2 YNNKEL (reference sequence). Trimming took off 1 base at V and 3 bases at J, with 7 bases between the two ends. There are 14 residues in the CDR3. With a duration under 3 months, ophthalmopathy in the donors showed moderate-to-severe activity, CAS ≥3 and NOSPECS ≥4. Diagnosis was based on clinical symptoms, serum thyroxine, TRAb, thyroid ultrasound and orbital computed tomography. RNA transcripts provided the template for amplifying TCR beta CDR3 regions. First-round RT-PCR employed HTBI primers, with a second-round multiplex PCR after it. TCRdb independently ran MiXCR on the multiplex PCR reads; one entry per CDR3 protein. This table holds under 200,000 distinct CDR3 sequences, over 35% found once. Remarks on this clonotype: Its matching antigen is unknown.

The TCR was taken from a woman aged 40 to 55 with Graves' ophthalmopathy. Specimen: peripheral blood. The V gene is TRBV3-1, the J gene TRBJ1-5; D call uncertain. CDR3 sequence (DNA): TGTGCCAGCAGCCAAGTACCGCACAATCAGCCCCAGCATTTT. Its protein is CASSQVPHNQPQHF. Filled out from reference TRBV3-1 and TRBJ1-5, the complete variable domain reads DTAVSQTPKYLVTQMGNDKSIKCEQNLGHDTMYWYKQDSKKFLKIMFSYNNKELIINETVPNRFSPKSPDKAHLNLHINSLELGDSAVYFCASSQVPHNQPQHFGDGTRLSIL.